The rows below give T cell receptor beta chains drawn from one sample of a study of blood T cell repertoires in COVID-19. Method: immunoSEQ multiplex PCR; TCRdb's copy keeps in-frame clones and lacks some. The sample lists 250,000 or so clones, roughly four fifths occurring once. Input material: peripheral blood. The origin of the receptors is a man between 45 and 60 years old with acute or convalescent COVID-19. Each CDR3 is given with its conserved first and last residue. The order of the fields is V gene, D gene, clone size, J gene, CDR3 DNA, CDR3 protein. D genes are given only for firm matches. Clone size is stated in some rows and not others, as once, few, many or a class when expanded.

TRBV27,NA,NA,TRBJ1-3,TGTGCCAGCAGGGACACCGCTGGAAACACCATATATTTT,CASRDTAGNTIYF
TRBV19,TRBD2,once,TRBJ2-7,TGTGCCAGTAGCCGAGCTGTAGCGGGGACGCAGTACTTC,CASSRAVAGTQYF
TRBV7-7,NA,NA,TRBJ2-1,TGTGCTAGCAGCTTAACCCCTACCGACAATGAGCAGTTCTTC,CASSLTPTDNEQFF
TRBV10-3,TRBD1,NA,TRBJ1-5,TGTGCCATCAGTGAGGGACAGGTGAATCAGCCCCAGCATTTT,CAISEGQVNQPQHF
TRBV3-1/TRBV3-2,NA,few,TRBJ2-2,TGTGCCAGCAGCCTCCGGCAGCAGGCGAACACCGGGGAGCTGTTTTTT,CASSLRQQANTGELFF
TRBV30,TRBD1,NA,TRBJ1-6,TGTGCCTGGAGTACCCGGACAGGGAAAGGGTCACCCCTCCACTTT,CAWSTRTGKGSPLHF
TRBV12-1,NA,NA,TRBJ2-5,TGTGCCAGCAGCTTTGGTCATATAGCGGGGGGCGCACAGACCCAGTACTTC,CASSFGHIAGGAQTQYF
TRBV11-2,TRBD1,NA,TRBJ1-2,TGTGCCAGCAGCCATAGACAGGGTGGAGGCTACACCTTC,CASSHRQGGGYTF
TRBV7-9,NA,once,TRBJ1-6,TGTGCCAGCAGCTTGGGCGGGAATTCACCCCTCCACTTT,CASSLGGNSPLHF
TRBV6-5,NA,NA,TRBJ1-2,TGTGCCAGCAGTTACTCGACAGGAATCGGAGGTGGCTACACCTTC,CASSYSTGIGGGYTF
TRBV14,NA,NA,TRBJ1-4,TGTGCCAGCAGTCAAAGACGGGGGGTTACTAATGAAAAACTGTTTTTT,CASSQRRGVTNEKLFF
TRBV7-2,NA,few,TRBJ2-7,TGTGCCAGCAGCTTAGACGGCAGGGGCCTTTCCTACGAGCAGTACTTC,CASSLDGRGLSYEQYF
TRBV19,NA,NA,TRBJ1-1,TGTGCCAGTATCTCGACAGGCAGGAACACTGAAGCTTTCTTT,CASISTGRNTEAFF
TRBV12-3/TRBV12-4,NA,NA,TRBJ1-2,TGTGCCAGCAGTCTCCCTGGGCAGCCGTACTACACCTTC,CASSLPGQPYYTF
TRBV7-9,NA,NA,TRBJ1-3,TGTGCCAGCAGCCTGACAGCTGGAAACACCATATATTTT,CASSLTAGNTIYF
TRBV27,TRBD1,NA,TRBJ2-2,TGTGCCAGCAGTCCCCGGGACAGGAACACCGGGGAGCTGTTTTTT,CASSPRDRNTGELFF
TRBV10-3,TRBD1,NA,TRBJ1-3,TGTGCCATCAGTCGTACAGGGGTGTCAGGAAACACCATATATTTT,CAISRTGVSGNTIYF
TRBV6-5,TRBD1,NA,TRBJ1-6,TGTGCCAGCACTCGGGACAGGGGACAAAATTCACCCCTCCACTTT,CASTRDRGQNSPLHF
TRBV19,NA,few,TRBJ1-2,TGTGCCAGTAGTATCCCTACTGGCTACACCTTC,CASSIPTGYTF
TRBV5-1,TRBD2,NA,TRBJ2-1,TGCGCCAGCAGCGTGACAGCGACTAGCGTCAGCTCCTACAATGAGCAGTTCTTC,CASSVTATSVSSYNEQFF
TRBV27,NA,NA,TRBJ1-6,TGTGCCAGCAGAGCGATCTCAACAGGGAATTCACCCCTCCACTTT,CASRAISTGNSPLHF
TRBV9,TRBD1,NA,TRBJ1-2,TGTGCCAGCAGCTTAGCCCCTGGGACAGCCTATGGCTACACCTTC,CASSLAPGTAYGYTF
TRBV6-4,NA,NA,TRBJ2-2,TGTGCCAGCAGTGACAGGGGTTGGAGCACCGGGGAGCTGTTTTTT,CASSDRGWSTGELFF
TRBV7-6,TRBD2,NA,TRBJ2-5,TGTGCCAGCAGCTTTTCTAGCGGAGCACAAGAGACCCAGTACTTC,CASSFSSGAQETQYF
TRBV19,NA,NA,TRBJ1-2,TGTGCCAGTAGTATAGAAACTTATGGCTACACCTTC,CASSIETYGYTF
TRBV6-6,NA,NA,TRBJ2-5,TGTGCCAGCAGTTACTCGACGGCAGGGGAAGGGCCCCAGTACTTC,CASSYSTAGEGPQYF
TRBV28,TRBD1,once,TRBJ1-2,TGTGCCAGCAGTTTAACCTCAGGGGGCAACTATGGCTACACCTTC,CASSLTSGGNYGYTF
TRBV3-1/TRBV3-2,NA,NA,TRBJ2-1,TGTGCCAGCAGTCAGTGGGGCTTTGATGAGCAGTTCTTC,CASSQWGFDEQFF
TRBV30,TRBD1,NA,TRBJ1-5,TGTGCCTGGAGTTTTGGACAGGGGGAATTTCAGCCCCAGCATTTT,CAWSFGQGEFQPQHF
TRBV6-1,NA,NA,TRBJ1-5,TGTGCCAGCAGTGAATCAGTTAATAGCAATCAGCCCCAGCATTTT,CASSESVNSNQPQHF
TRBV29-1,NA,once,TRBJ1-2,TGCAGCGTTGACTCCCTCGGTGGCTATGGCTACACCTTC,CSVDSLGGYGYTF
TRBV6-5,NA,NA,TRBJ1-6,TGTGCCAGCAGTTCCCGCTCGGGACTGCCAAATTCACCCCTCCACTTT,CASSSRSGLPNSPLHF
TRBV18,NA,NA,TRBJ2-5,TGTGCCAGCTCACGGGGACTGCAAGAGACCCAGTACTTC,CASSRGLQETQYF
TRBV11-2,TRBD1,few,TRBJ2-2,TGTGCCAGCAGCTCAGCCGGGACAGGTGTCACCGGGGAGCTGTTTTTT,CASSSAGTGVTGELFF
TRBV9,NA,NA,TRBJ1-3,TGTGCCAGCAGCGTCTCAGGGCCTGGAAACACCATATATTTT,CASSVSGPGNTIYF
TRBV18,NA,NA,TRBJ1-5,TGTGCCAGCTCACCAGCACTATGGAGCAATCAGCCCCAGCATTTT,CASSPALWSNQPQHF
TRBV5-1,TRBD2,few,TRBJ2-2,TGCGCCAGCAGCTTGAAACGGGTTAGCGGGACCGGGGAGCTGTTTTTT,CASSLKRVSGTGELFF
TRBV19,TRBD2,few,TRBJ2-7,TGTGCCAGTAGTCCCCGGAGCGGGGGAAGCTCCTACGAGCAGTACTTC,CASSPRSGGSSYEQYF
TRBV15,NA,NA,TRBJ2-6,TGTGCCACCAGCAGACCGTTCTCAGGGGCTGGGGCCAACGTCCTGACTTTC,CATSRPFSGAGANVLTF
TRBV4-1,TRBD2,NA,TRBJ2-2,TGCGCCAGCAGCCAAGGCCGGGCGGGGGGTCCCGGGGAGCTGTTTTTT,CASSQGRAGGPGELFF
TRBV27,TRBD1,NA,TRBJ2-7,TGTGCCAGCAGTTCGCCCGGACAGGCCCTTGAGCAGCAGTACTTC,CASSSPGQALEQQYF
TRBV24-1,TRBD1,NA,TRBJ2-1,TGTGCCACCAGTGATACGGGACAGGGAGGATTTGAGCAGTTCTTC,CATSDTGQGGFEQFF
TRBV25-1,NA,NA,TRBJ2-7,TGTGCCAGCAGTGAACAGTACGAGCAGTACTTC,CASSEQYEQYF
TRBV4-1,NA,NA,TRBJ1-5,TGCGCCAGCAGCACGTTAGTAGTCTCCCAGCCCCAGCATTTT,CASSTLVVSQPQHF
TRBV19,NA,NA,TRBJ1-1,TGTGCCAGTAGTCCCCGGACAGCCCTGTCGGCGACTGAAGCTTTCTTT,CASSPRTALSATEAFF
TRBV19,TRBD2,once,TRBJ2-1,TGTGCCAGTAGTATCGCGACTAGCGGGGCCCTCTACAATGAGCAGTTCTTC,CASSIATSGALYNEQFF
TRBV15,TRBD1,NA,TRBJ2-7,TGTGCCACCAGCAGAGGCCGACAGGGGGCCTACGAGCAGTACTTC,CATSRGRQGAYEQYF
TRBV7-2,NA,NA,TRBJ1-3,TGTGCCAGCAGGGGCGGGCTAGGGGGAAACACCATATATTTT,CASRGGLGGNTIYF
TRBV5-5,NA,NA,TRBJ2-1,TGTGCCAGCAGCTTAGGGGACCTAGCGAGGTTGGAGCAGTTCTTC,CASSLGDLARLEQFF
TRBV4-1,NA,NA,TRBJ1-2,TGCGCCAGCAGCCAAGCACCGTCCTCCTCTATGGCTAGGACCTTC,CASSQAPSSSMARTF
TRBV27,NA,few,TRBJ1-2,TGTGCCACTAGATCTGACAGAAACTATGGCTACACCTTC,CATRSDRNYGYTF
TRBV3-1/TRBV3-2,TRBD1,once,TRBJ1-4,TGTGCCAGCAGCCTCGGACAGGGGGCGTTTGGTGAAAAACTGTTTTTT,CASSLGQGAFGEKLFF
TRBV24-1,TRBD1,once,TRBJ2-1,TGTGCCACCAGCCGCTCCCTGAGAGGGGGCAGTGAGCAGTTCTTC,CATSRSLRGGSEQFF
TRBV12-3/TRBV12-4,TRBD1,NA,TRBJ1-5,TGTGCCAGCAGCTTACAGGGGAATCAGCCCCAGCATTTT,CASSLQGNQPQHF
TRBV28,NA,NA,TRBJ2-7,TGTGCCAGCAGTCCATCCTCGGGTGTCCTCGGATACGAGCAGTACTTC,CASSPSSGVLGYEQYF
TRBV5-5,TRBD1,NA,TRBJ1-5,TGTGCCAGCAGCTTGTCAACAGGGGGGGCTCAGCCCCAGCATTTT,CASSLSTGGAQPQHF
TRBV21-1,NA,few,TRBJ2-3,TGTGCCAGCAGCAAAGACGGTCGGGATTACACAGATACGCAGTATTTT,CASSKDGRDYTDTQYF
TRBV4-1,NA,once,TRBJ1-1,TGCGCCAGCAGCCAAGACCCGACAGAGAGGATCACTGAAGCTTTCTTT,CASSQDPTERITEAFF
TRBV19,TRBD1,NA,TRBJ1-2,TGTGCCAGTAGTACAGGACAGGGACTTTTTCATGGCTACACCTTC,CASSTGQGLFHGYTF